Described below is a single TCR beta chain sequence and its context. What it recognizes is unknown. UMIs and sample barcodes were carried by the TCR alpha and TCR beta cDNA libraries that 5'RACE produced using constant-segment primers. One entry per CDR3 protein, called by TCRdb with MiXCR from the 5' RACE reads. The sample has 140,000 to 150,000 distinct CDR3 sequences; under 30% are singletons. The data were obtained in a study of T-cell memory formation after mild COVID-19. General study findings and limits: Of the contracting clones, CD4+ ones lay mainly in CM and EM, and CD8+ ones in EMRA.

This TCR was recovered from an adult woman who had mild COVID-19 (a few samples of this study predate the infection). Cell type and time point are not known. Sequenced: PBMCs or a T cell subset sorted from them (not recorded which).

CDR3 DNA sequence: TGTGCCACCAGTGGGGTCGGTGAGGGGGTTGGCTACACCTTC. Translation: CATSGVGEGVGYTF. V and J are TRBV24-1 and TRBJ1-2; TRBD1 might be the D (6 bases). The germline V and J ends were trimmed by 5 bases and 7 bases, with 16 bases remaining between them. Germline values: CDR1 KGHDR, CDR2 SFDVKD. CDR3 length: 14 amino acids.